One and the same sample provided the 21 T cell receptor beta chains below, sequenced in a study of T cells after yellow fever vaccination. TCRdb independently ran MiXCR on the 5' RACE reads; one entry per CDR3 protein. Counted here are about 320,000 distinct CDR3 sequences, about 10% occurring once; the ten biggest clones make up 2.5% to 4%. Sequenced material: CD4+ T cells sorted from PBMCs, taken 45 days after the yellow fever booster vaccination. These receptors all stem from a man aged 18 to 29 who received the YFV17D yellow fever vaccine.

This chain connects TRBV18 to TRBJ2-1; 10 bases match TRBD2. The CDR3 consists of 15 residues. Germline lookup yields CDR1 KGHSH and CDR2 LQKENI. The J segment lost 7 bases and the V segment lost 3 bases, leaving 6 bases of the junction unmatched. CDR3 sequence reads: CASSPSSGGENEQFF. The CDR3 DNA follows: TGTGCCAGCTCACCGTCCAGCGGGGGGGAAAATGAGCAGTTCTTC.

The V call is TRBV5-1, the J call TRBJ1-4; no firm D call. Germline lookup yields CDR1 SGHRS and CDR2 YFSETQ. Trimming removed 4 bases at V and 4 bases at J, with 14 bases between. This CDR3 is built from 15 residues. The CDR3 region has the DNA TGCGCCAGCAGCCTTACAGACGTCCATAATGAAAAACTGTTTTTT. Translating gives CASSLTDVHNEKLFF.

There are a few counts of this clonotype. The chain is built from TRBV27 and TRBJ2-1; D not certain. This CDR3 is built from 15 residues. Trimming removed 3 bases from V and 2 bases from J, with 11 bases in between. Germline V lookup: CDR1 MNHEY, CDR2 SMNVEV (reference sequence). The CDR3 nucleotides are TGTGCCAGCAGTTTGGGTGGTTACCCCTACAATGAGCAGTTCTTC. Residues: CASSLGGYPYNEQFF.

This clonotype was detected only a few times. This rearrangement joins TRBV28 to TRBJ2-5, with D possibly TRBD1 on 6 matching bases. CDR3 length equals 13 residues. Germline V gives CDR1 MDHEN, CDR2 SYDVKM. The V and J ends lost 6 bases and 7 bases respectively, with 15 bases between them. The CDR3 region has the DNA TGTGCCAGCAGACTTGGGGGCGCCGGGACCCAGTACTTC. It is translated as CASRLGGAGTQYF.

This clonotype was detected a few times. The DNA of the CDR3 is TGTGCCAGCAGCTTAGGGAGACAGGGGGAAGCTTTCTTT. This gives the protein CASSLGRQGEAFF. This chain joins TRBV7-3 and TRBJ1-1; TRBD1 aligns across 8 bases. Germline V gene sequence: CDR1 SGHTA, CDR2 FQGTGA. The CDR3 sequence is 13 residues long. Losses at the gene ends were 2 bases for V and 8 bases for J; bases not matched to a gene: 4.

The V call is TRBV4-3, the J call TRBJ2-3; no reliable D call. CDR1 and CDR2 from the germline V gene are LGHNA and YSLEER. V lost 0 bases, J lost 10 bases, and 14 bases lay in between. The CDR3 covers 14 residues. CDR3 nucleotide sequence: TGCGCCAGCAGCCAAGATCGGGCCTATTTGGCGCAGTATTTT. Translated, it gives CASSQDRAYLAQYF.

V is TRBV5-1 and J is TRBJ2-5; D is possibly TRBD2 (6 bases). V dropped 2 bases and J dropped 7 bases, with 15 bases sitting between them. The CDR3 consists of 14 residues. Germline-derived CDR1 and CDR2 are SGHRS and YFSETQ. This chain's CDR3 is CASSLAWGVSTQYF. The CDR3 nucleotides are TGCGCCAGCAGCTTAGCTTGGGGGGTTTCGACCCAGTACTTC.

The V call is TRBV12-3 or TRBV12-4, the J call TRBJ2-5; the match to TRBD2 covers 7 bases. The junction had 1 base not matched to a gene; V was cut back by 8 bases and J by 1 base. The CDR3 length is 12 residues. In nucleotides, the CDR3 is TGTGCCAGCGGGGGGGTCCAAGAGACCCAGTACTTC. Protein: CASGGVQETQYF.

This clonotype was seen repeatedly, ten times or more. This chain links TRBV7-2 with TRBJ2-1, with 10 bases fitting TRBD2. The ends lost 0 bases at V and 5 bases at J; junction bases unmatched: 1. This CDR3 has 15 amino acids. Germline V gene sequence: CDR1 SGHTA, CDR2 FQGNSA. The CDR3 bases are TGTGCCAGCAGCTTAGCTAGCGGGGGGAACAATGAGCAGTTCTTC. This gives the protein CASSLASGGNNEQFF.

This chain connects TRBV5-1 to TRBJ1-1, with D unresolved. This CDR3 spans 16 amino acids. Between the trimmed V and J ends, which lost 4 bases and 0 bases, there was a span of 16 bases. Germline assignment: CDR1 SGHRS and CDR2 YFSETQ. CDR3 sequence (DNA): TGCGCCAGCAGCCCGGGAAGCTCCTTTTTGAACACTGAAGCTTTCTTT. Amino acids: CASSPGSSFLNTEAFF.

This clonotype has only a few counts. The chain joins TRBV12-3 or TRBV12-4 to TRBJ2-1; 10 bases align to TRBD2. With V trimmed by 3 bases and J by 5 bases, 13 bases remained unmatched. The CDR3 is made up of 18 amino acids. The CDR3 coding sequence is TGTGCCAGCAGTTTCCGCGGGACTAGCGCGCCAAGCCACAATGAGCAGTTCTTC. Encoded protein: CASSFRGTSAPSHNEQFF.

The table lists this clonotype with many counts. The chain uses TRBV5-1 and TRBJ1-3, with D tentatively TRBD1 (6 bases). The germline gives CDR1 SGHRS, CDR2 YFSETQ. The CDR3 extends over 15 amino acids. V shed 0 bases and J shed 7 bases, with 14 bases lying between them. The CDR3 sequence is CASSLGSQGSNTIYF. The DNA of the CDR3 is TGCGCCAGCAGCTTGGGTTCCCAGGGGAGCAACACCATATATTTT.

This clonotype showed up just a few times. J is TRBJ2-1 and V is TRBV20-1; no reliable D call. Deletions cut 1 base from V and 7 bases from J, with 5 bases between. Looked up from germline, CDR1 is DFQATT and CDR2 is SNEGSKA (reference sequence). CDR3 size: 11 residues. The CDR3 sequence: CSARVRNEQFF. CDR3 nucleotide sequence: TGCAGTGCTAGAGTTCGGAATGAGCAGTTCTTC.

CDR3 residues: CSASQWGGGTDTQYF. The CDR3 bases are TGCAGTGCTTCACAATGGGGGGGGGGCACAGATACGCAGTATTTT. The chain has TRBV20-1 and TRBJ2-3; 7 nucleotides agree with TRBD2. Germline trimming cut 5 bases from V and 1 base from J; bases unmatched to any gene: 9. Germline V gene data show CDR1 as DFQATT and CDR2 as SNEGSKA (reference sequence). The CDR3 length is 15 residues.

J is TRBJ2-7 and V is TRBV30; 9 nucleotides match TRBD1. CDR3 length: 13 residues. Germline trimming cut 3 bases from V and 5 bases from J; bases unmatched to any gene: 5. The V gene's germline CDR1 is GTSNPN and CDR2 SVGIG (reference sequence). DNA for the CDR3: TGTGCCTGGAGAGTACAGGGGGCCCACGAGCAGTACTTC. It is translated as CAWRVQGAHEQYF.

The chain carries TRBV9 and TRBJ2-1, with D possibly being TRBD1 (5 bases). With 4 bases removed from V and 10 bases from J, the gap between germline ends came to 18 bases. This CDR3 spans 14 amino acids. Germline values: CDR1 SGDLS, CDR2 YYNGEE. CDR3 loop: CASSPTTVGREQFF. The CDR3 DNA sequence: TGTGCCAGCAGCCCCACGACAGTTGGCCGGGAGCAGTTCTTC.

At least ten counts were recorded for this clonotype. The V and J genes are TRBV5-1 and TRBJ2-2; 7 nucleotides match TRBD2. The CDR3 runs to 15 residues. Trimming removed 4 bases from V and 7 bases from J; junction bases left unmatched: 10. The germline V gene has CDR1 SGHRS and CDR2 YFSETQ. This chain's CDR3 is CASSPTSDRIGELFF. DNA of the CDR3: TGCGCCAGCAGCCCCACTAGCGATAGGATCGGGGAGCTGTTTTTT.

This clonotype was observed a handful of times. The V and J genes are TRBV7-9 and TRBJ1-2, with D tentatively TRBD1 (5 bases). The germline V and J ends were trimmed by 6 bases and 4 bases, with 18 bases remaining between them. This CDR3 is built from 15 residues. Germline V gene sequence: CDR1 SEHNR, CDR2 FQNEAQ (reference sequence). The CDR3 here is CASSQAGSPLYGYTF. Written as DNA, the CDR3 is TGTGCCAGCAGTCAGGCAGGGTCCCCACTCTATGGCTACACCTTC.

This clonotype has ten or more counts. CDR3 loop: CASSLGMGALEGNEQFF. CDR3 sequence (DNA): TGTGCCAGCAGTCTCGGAATGGGAGCCCTGGAGGGCAATGAGCAGTTCTTC. The chain combines TRBV12-3 or TRBV12-4 with TRBJ2-1, with D maybe TRBD2 (6 bases). The CDR3 runs 17 residues. V shed 5 bases and J shed 6 bases, with 23 bases lying between them.

The genes are TRBV4-1 and TRBJ2-3; TRBD1 agrees at 7 bases. The junction had 4 bases not matched to a gene; V was cut back by 4 bases and J by 3 bases. Germline lookup yields CDR1 MGHRA and CDR2 YSYEKL. This CDR3 comprises 14 residues. CDR3 loop: CASSLGQMTDTQYF. DNA of the CDR3: TGCGCCAGCAGCCTGGGACAGATGACAGATACGCAGTATTTT.

J is TRBJ1-6 and V is TRBV2; tentative D call: TRBD1 (5 bases). With 6 bases removed from V and 2 bases from J, the gap between germline ends came to 8 bases. The length of the CDR3 is 14 residues. Germline V gene sequence: CDR1 SNHLY, CDR2 FYNNEI. CDR3 DNA: TGTGCCAGCAGGGGGGGTACCTATAATTCACCCCTCCACTTT. Translated: CASRGGTYNSPLHF.